This TCR beta chain was recovered during a study of early T cells in non-severe SARS-CoV-2 infection. TCRdb re-called the 5' RACE reads through MiXCR, storing one row per CDR3 protein. The sample holds about 19,000 distinct CDR3 sequences; approximately 4% are singletons and the top ten take 5.5% to 8.5%. There are many counts of this clonotype. The CDR3 length is 13 residues. Trimming pared 5 bases from V and 3 bases from J, leaving 7 bases between. Germline V gene sequence: CDR1 MNHEY, CDR2 SVGAGI. The sequenced material came from whole blood. This clonotype was sampled from an adult who was a healthcare worker with PCR-confirmed SARS-CoV-2 infection or an uninfected control (not recorded which). V and J are TRBV6-5 and TRBJ1-4; D is unresolved. In DNA, the CDR3 is TGTGCCAGCAGTAGGGTGCCTAATGAAAAACTGTTTTTT. It yields the protein CASSRVPNEKLFF.